The 20 T cell receptor beta chains in this list originate from one sample, sequenced in a study of Ad26.COV2.S vaccination and SARS-CoV-2 variants. The repertoire was sequenced with immunoSEQ multiplex PCR; TCRdb's copy has only in-frame clones and lacks some. The sample shows about 240,000 clones, roughly 90% of them seen only once. The treatment is: around 19 received Ad26.COV2.S at low or high dose, single or two shots; several received placebo; per-sample allocation not given. Sampling was performed 63 days after the first vaccine or placebo injection. Sequencing used peripheral blood, obtained in a trial of Ad26.COV2.S vaccine versus placebo. Every receptor here comes from a person between 18 and 65 years old who received the Ad26.COV2.S COVID-19 vaccine or a placebo.

The V gene is TRBV28, the J gene TRBJ2-7; possible D gene TRBD1, 6 bases. Between the trimmed V and J ends, which lost 5 bases and 6 bases, there was a span of 20 bases. CDR1 and CDR2 (germline): MDHEN, SYDVKM. The CDR3 covers 15 residues. The CDR3, as DNA: TGTGCCAGCAGTGGGGACCGGTACAGGGCGTTCGAGCAGTACTTC. Residues: CASSGDRYRAFEQYF.

This clone was seen more than once but under ten times. One end of the junction is discordant with germline, which a read error may explain. The CDR3 nucleotides are TGCGCCAGCAGCCACAGGAACAGTGAAGCTTTCTTT. It encodes CASSHRNSEAFF. The chain carries TRBV4-1 and TRBJ1-1; D remains unclear. The CDR3 is 12 residues long. The V gene's germline CDR1 is MGHRA and CDR2 YSYEKL.

This sequence joins TRBV7-6 and TRBJ2-3, with 10 bases lining up with TRBD2. This CDR3 spans 15 amino acids. J gave up 6 bases and V 3 bases, and 6 bases lay outside the gene matches. Germline V lookup: CDR1 SGHVS, CDR2 FNYEAQ. The CDR3 sequence: CASSLPSGSGDTQYF. CDR3 nucleotide sequence: TGTGCCAGCAGCTTGCCTAGCGGGAGTGGCGATACGCAGTATTTT.

The chain employs TRBV18 and TRBJ1-1, with 11 bases matching TRBD1. The CDR3 is 15 residues long. The V gene's germline CDR1 is KGHSH and CDR2 LQKENI. Trimming removed 3 bases from V and 0 bases from J; junction bases left unmatched: 0. This CDR3 reads CASSPGQGVNTEAFF. For the CDR3, the DNA is TGTGCCAGCTCACCGGGACAGGGGGTGAACACTGAAGCTTTCTTT.

The genes are TRBV3-1 (or the pseudogene TRBV3-2) and TRBJ2-7; 12 bases align to TRBD1. This CDR3 region has 16 residues. V gave up 7 bases and J gave up 4 bases; unmatched junction bases: 11. Germline CDR1 reads LGHDT; CDR2 reads YNNKEL (reference sequence). CDR3 sequence reads: CASTITRDRGPYEQYF. CDR3 sequence (DNA): TGTGCCAGCACCATCACTAGGGACAGGGGGCCGTACGAGCAGTACTTC.

V is TRBV20-1 and J is TRBJ1-4, with D uncertain. The V end was cut by 6 bases, the J end by 8 bases, with 7 bases between. The CDR3 contains 10 residues. The germline gives CDR1 DFQATT, CDR2 SNEGSKA (reference sequence). The CDR3 protein is CSARGEKLFF. DNA of the CDR3: TGCAGTGCACGAGGGGAAAAACTGTTTTTT.

This chain links TRBV30 with TRBJ1-2, with a possible D match to TRBD1 (6 bases). Germline CDR1 is GTSNPN and CDR2 is SVGIG (reference sequence). The CDR3 is made up of 17 amino acids. Deletions cut 0 bases from V and 2 bases from J, with 19 bases between. This CDR3 is CAWSVYTGQLSNYGYTF. The CDR3 coding sequence is TGTGCCTGGAGTGTTTACACAGGACAGCTTTCAAACTATGGCTACACCTTC.

This clone was detected once. The rearrangement uses TRBV7-2 and TRBJ2-7; D is uncertain. From germline, CDR1 is SGHTA and CDR2 FQGNSA. Deletions cut 1 base from V and 6 bases from J, with 4 bases between. CDR3 size: 11 residues. In DNA, the CDR3 is TGTGCCAGCAGCTTAGGCATCGAGCAGTACTTC. It translates to CASSLGIEQYF.

DNA of the CDR3: TGTGCCATCAGTGAGTCCTATACCAGGCCGGACGAGCAGTACTTC. Its protein product is CAISESYTRPDEQYF. The chain joins TRBV10-3 to TRBJ2-7; D is unclear. The CDR3 is 15 amino acids. Germline V gene sequence: CDR1 ENHRY, CDR2 SYGVKD. V was trimmed by 0 bases and J by 5 bases, leaving 14 bases between them.

V is TRBV7-3 and J is TRBJ2-2; 7 nucleotides align to TRBD1. CDR3 length equals 17 residues. V gave up 0 bases and J gave up 6 bases; unmatched junction bases: 10. CDR1 SGHTA and CDR2 FQGTGA come from the germline V gene. CDR3 loop: CASSLTLDRKGSGELFF. The CDR3 coding sequence is TGTGCCAGCAGCTTAACGCTGGACAGGAAGGGATCCGGGGAGCTGTTTTTT. Filled out from reference TRBV7-3 and TRBJ2-2, the complete variable domain reads GAGVSQTPSNKVTEKGKYVELRCDPISGHTALYWYRQSLGQGPEFLIYFQGTGAADDSGLPNDRFFAVRPEGSVSTLKIQRTERGDSAVYLCASSLTLDRKGSGELFFGEGSRLTVL.

This chain links TRBV6-2 or TRBV6-3 with TRBJ2-3, with D perhaps being TRBD1 or TRBD2 (5 bases each). Germline loops: CDR1 MNHEY, CDR2 SVGEGT. V dropped 6 bases and J dropped 6 bases, with 19 bases sitting between them. The CDR3 is made up of 15 amino acids. In DNA, the CDR3 is TGTGCCAGCAGCCACACCGGGACCAACTCGGATACGCAGTATTTT. It translates to CASSHTGTNSDTQYF.

The chain links TRBV6-2 or TRBV6-3 to TRBJ2-3; perhaps TRBD1 as D (6 bases). The V end was cut by 4 bases, the J end by 7 bases, with 21 bases between. Germline CDR1 and CDR2: MNHEY and SVGEGT. The CDR3 runs to 16 residues. The CDR3 sequence: CASSWRTVPTSYTQYF. The DNA of the CDR3 is TGTGCCAGCAGTTGGAGGACAGTGCCGACCTCTTATACGCAGTATTTT.

The rearrangement joins TRBV7-2 to TRBJ1-5; no clear D gene. Germline CDR1 and CDR2: SGHTA and FQGNSA. The V gene lost 1 base and the J gene lost 2 bases, with 15 bases spanning the gap. The CDR3 covers 17 residues. CDR3 loop: CASSLETVQSGNQPQHF. Here the CDR3 DNA reads TGTGCCAGCAGCTTAGAGACGGTTCAAAGCGGCAATCAGCCCCAGCATTTT. The whole variable domain, remainder taken from reference TRBV7-2 and TRBJ1-5, is GAGVSQSPSNKVTEKGKDVELRCDPISGHTALYWYRQSLGQGLEFLIYFQGNSAPDKSGLPSDRFSAERTGGSVSTLTIQRTQQEDSAVYLCASSLETVQSGNQPQHFGDGTRLSIL.

The J gene is TRBJ2-3, the V gene TRBV5-4; no definite D call. The ends were cut back, 4 bases at V and 0 bases at J, with 6 bases in the middle. This CDR3 contains 13 residues. Germline loops: CDR1 SGHNT, CDR2 YYREEE (reference sequence). Written as DNA, the CDR3 is TGTGCCAGCAGCACAACTAGCACAGATACGCAGTATTTT. Protein: CASSTTSTDTQYF.

The V gene is TRBV19, the J gene TRBJ1-3; D is possibly TRBD1 (6 bases). Germline-derived CDR1 and CDR2 are LNHDA and SQIVND (reference sequence). V lost 7 bases and J lost 4, with 20 bases in between. This CDR3 comprises 16 residues. The CDR3 reads CASTFRGGGAGNTIYF. Written as DNA, the CDR3 is TGTGCCAGTACCTTTCGCGGGGGGGGCGCCGGAAACACCATATATTTT.

The CDR3 loop is CASTLGTGKVETQYF. The DNA of the CDR3 is TGTGCCAGCACCCTCGGGACAGGGAAGGTCGAGACCCAGTACTTC. The chain carries TRBV6-5 and TRBJ2-5; 9 bases map to TRBD1. J gave up 5 bases and V 7 bases, and 11 bases lay outside the gene matches. The CDR3 extends over 15 amino acids. Germline lookup yields CDR1 MNHEY and CDR2 SVGAGI.

V and J are TRBV7-8 and TRBJ1-4; no firm D call. The CDR3 is 16 residues long. V lost 4 bases, J lost 3 bases, and 15 bases lay in between. The germline CDR1 and CDR2 sequences are SGHVS and FQNEAQ. CDR3 residues: CASSSHRRGPNEKLFF. The CDR3 nucleotides read TGTGCCAGCAGCTCCCATAGACGAGGCCCTAATGAAAAACTGTTTTTT.

J is TRBJ1-1 and V is TRBV12-5, with 11 bases that match TRBD1. This CDR3 spans 15 amino acids. V shed 1 base, J shed 5 bases, and the junction held 3 bases outside the gene matches. CDR1 is LGHNT and CDR2 is FRNRAP in the germline V gene. The CDR3 nucleotides are TGTGCTAGTGGTTTGGCCGGGACAGGGGGAACTGAAGCTTTCTTT. Translation gives CASGLAGTGGTEAFF. The whole variable domain, filled in from reference TRBV12-5 and TRBJ1-1, reads DARVTQTPRHKVTEMGQEVTMRCQPILGHNTVFWYRQTMMQGLELLAYFRNRAPLDDSGMPKDRFSAEMPDATLATLKIQPSEPRDSAVYFCASGLAGTGGTEAFFGQGTRLTVV.

This clone has only a few counts. The rearrangement links TRBV19 to TRBJ2-2; 7 bases match TRBD1. With V trimmed by 10 bases and J by 3 bases, 8 bases remained unmatched. Germline CDR1 is LNHDA and CDR2 is SQIVND (reference sequence). CDR3 length equals 14 residues. DNA of the CDR3: TGTGCCACCCATAGGACAGGCTACACCGGGGAGCTGTTTTTT. As protein: CATHRTGYTGELFF.

In this sample, this clone turned up a few times. The rearrangement links TRBV30 to TRBJ1-3, with a tentative D call TRBD1 (5 bases). CDR1 is GTSNPN, CDR2 SVGIG, per germline (reference sequence). Trimming removed 2 bases from V and 0 bases from J, with 11 bases in between. CDR3 length: 15 residues. In DNA form, the CDR3 reads TGTGCCTGGAGTCCCCAGGGCAACTCTGGAAACACCATATATTTT. Amino acid sequence: CAWSPQGNSGNTIYF.